This T cell receptor beta chain was observed in a study of cytomegalovirus exposure and HLA in healthy donors. Study-wide context: According to later analysis, the same platform produced the approximately 120 validation and about 630 first-cohort repertoires.

Sequenced by immunoSEQ multiplex PCR; TCRdb stores in-frame clones only, minus some. Here the sample spans some 180,000 clones, around 86% being singletons. The study's findings and limits: According to a subsequent analysis, TCR clusters identified in the first cohort showed a tendency to co-occur across the 100 to 150 validation repertoires. Reported results showed that the classifier diagnosed cytomegalovirus status with high specificity and sensitivity. The study recorded more than 150 TCR beta chains that were cytomegalovirus-associated.

This CDR3 comprises 13 residues. Trimming took off 2 bases at V and 1 base at J, with 4 bases between the two ends. The germline V gene encodes CDR1 SGHAT and CDR2 FQNNGV. Regarding this clone: The antigen is unknown.

The receptor's source is a man aged 30 to 45 in good health and CMV-seropositive. Sequencing was done on a sample of PBMCs. The chain uses TRBV11-2 and TRBJ2-3; D uncertain. The DNA of the CDR3 is TGTGCCAGCAGCTTACTCCGCACAGATACGCAGTATTTT. Its protein is CASSLLRTDTQYF.